These 26 T cell receptor beta chains came from one sample sequenced in a study of cytomegalovirus exposure and HLA in healthy donors. The PCR ran on 60 Vbeta and 13 Jbeta primers. Produced via immunoSEQ multiplex PCR; TCRdb's table is partial and in-frame only. Among about 92,000 clones listed, around 85% were seen once. What was sequenced was PBMCs. The source of these receptors is a girl aged 2-10 years in good health and CMV-seropositive.

This chain connects TRBV19 to TRBJ1-5; D remains ambiguous. The V gene lost 3 bases and the J gene lost 4 bases, with 10 bases spanning the gap. The CDR3 covers 14 residues. Per the germline V gene, CDR1 is LNHDA and CDR2 is SQIVND (reference sequence). Here the CDR3 reads CASSIAGENQPQHF. CDR3 DNA: TGTGCCAGTAGTATTGCCGGAGAGAATCAGCCCCAGCATTTT.

J is TRBJ1-2 and V is TRBV27; D is unresolved. Germline V gene data show CDR1 as MNHEY and CDR2 as SMNVEV (reference sequence). V shed 1 base and J shed 6 bases, with 18 bases lying between them. There are 16 residues in the CDR3. The CDR3 sequence is CASSLFGPGARDGYTF. For the CDR3, the DNA is TGTGCCAGCAGTTTATTTGGTCCGGGAGCCCGCGATGGCTACACCTTC.

The chain employs TRBV10-2 and TRBJ2-1; the D gene is possibly TRBD1 (5 bases). Between the trimmed V and J ends, which lost 2 bases and 7 bases, there was a span of 9 bases. The CDR3 sequence is 13 residues long. Per the germline V gene, CDR1 is WSHSY and CDR2 is SAAADI. CDR3 sequence reads: CASSEGAFNEQFF. The CDR3 nucleotides are TGCGCCAGCAGTGAGGGGGCTTTTAATGAGCAGTTCTTC.

The chain carries TRBV2 and TRBJ1-1, with 7 nucleotides matching TRBD1. Germline values: CDR1 SNHLY, CDR2 FYNNEI. CDR3 size: 14 residues. J lost 3 bases, V lost 7 bases, and 8 bases had no gene match. In DNA form, the CDR3 reads TGTGCCAGCATCCCTGGGACAGCTTACACTGAAGCTTTCTTT. Amino acids: CASIPGTAYTEAFF.

V gene TRBV7-2 combines with J gene TRBJ1-4, with D tentatively TRBD1 (5 bases). Trimming removed 2 bases at V and 2 bases at J, with 9 bases between. CDR3 length: 15 amino acids. The germline V gene encodes CDR1 SGHTA and CDR2 FQGNSA. CDR3 in amino acids: CASSLRAGTNEKLFF. CDR3 bases: TGTGCCAGCAGCTTAAGGGCAGGGACTAATGAAAAACTGTTTTTT.

The chain has TRBV9 and TRBJ1-1; maybe TRBD1 (5 bases). Germline V lookup: CDR1 SGDLS, CDR2 YYNGEE. This CDR3 has 15 amino acids. Trimming left V 3 bases short and J 4 bases short, with 16 bases between. The CDR3: CASSEEPDSGTEAFF. The CDR3 nucleotides read TGTGCCAGCAGCGAAGAGCCAGACAGTGGCACTGAAGCTTTCTTT.

The chain uses TRBV4-3 and TRBJ1-3, with D possibly TRBD1 on 5 matching bases. The V gene's germline CDR1 is LGHNA and CDR2 YSLEER. Deletions cut 5 bases from V and 4 bases from J, with 15 bases between. The CDR3 loop spans 15 amino acids. The CDR3 bases are TGCGCCAGCAGCGCAGCTAGACAGAGCGGAAACACCATATATTTT. It yields the protein CASSAARQSGNTIYF.

CDR3 bases: TGCAGCGCCACCGGGACAAGTGGAGAGACCCAGTACTTC. Translating gives CSATGTSGETQYF. V and J are TRBV29-1 and TRBJ2-5, with D possibly being TRBD1 (6 bases). The germline CDR1 and CDR2 sequences are SQVTM and ANQGSEA. The CDR3 has 13 amino acids. Trimming stripped 7 bases from V and 4 bases from J, with 16 bases between.

This sequence joins TRBV5-1 and TRBJ1-2, with D perhaps TRBD1 (5 bases). The CDR3 spans 13 residues. Germline assignment: CDR1 SGHRS and CDR2 YFSETQ. With 4 bases removed from V and 4 bases from J, the gap between germline ends came to 11 bases. This chain's CDR3 is CASSIDSRYGYTF. Here the CDR3 DNA reads TGCGCCAGCAGCATAGACAGCCGCTATGGCTACACCTTC.

The chain links TRBV30 to TRBJ1-1; D is possibly TRBD1 (5 bases). CDR1 and CDR2 (germline): GTSNPN, SVGIG (reference sequence). V lost 4 bases, J lost 3 bases, and 15 bases lay in between. The CDR3 runs 14 residues. The CDR3 DNA is TGTGCCTGGACCACCATGTGGGGGGACACTGAAGCTTTCTTT. Translation: CAWTTMWGDTEAFF.

The CDR3 sequence: CASSPPLAGEQYF. For the CDR3, the DNA is TGTGCCAGCAGCCCGCCACTAGCGGGCGAGCAGTACTTC. The V and J genes are TRBV4-2 and TRBJ2-7; 9 bases agree with TRBD2. This CDR3 is built from 13 residues. Losses at the gene ends were 4 bases for V and 6 bases for J; bases not matched to a gene: 4. Germline CDR1 and CDR2: LGHNA and YNFKEQ.

This clone was counted between two and nine times. The genes are TRBV4-3 and TRBJ2-2, with D unclear. CDR3 length: 13 amino acids. V shed 0 bases and J shed 9 bases, with 8 bases lying between them. Looked up from germline, CDR1 is LGHNA and CDR2 is YSLEER. CDR3 region: CASSQDENRELFF. CDR3 nucleotides: TGCGCCAGCAGCCAAGATGAGAACCGGGAGCTGTTTTTT.

The chain uses TRBV25-1 and TRBJ2-3; D possibly corresponds to TRBD1 (6 bases). Between the trimmed V and J ends, which lost 2 bases and 11 bases, there was a span of 8 bases. There are 11 residues in the CDR3. Germline CDR1 reads MGHDK; CDR2 reads SYGVNS. The CDR3 here is CASSEGGMQYF. The CDR3 DNA follows: TGTGCCAGCAGTGAAGGGGGCATGCAGTATTTT.

The J gene is TRBJ2-1, the V gene TRBV6-5; D not resolved. The germline V and J ends were trimmed by 4 bases and 7 bases, with 8 bases remaining between them. Germline CDR1 MNHEY, CDR2 SVGAGI. The CDR3 consists of 12 residues. The DNA of the CDR3 is TGTGCCAGCAGTTTTATCGGGAATGAGCAGTTCTTC. This codes for CASSFIGNEQFF.

This clone occurred once. V is TRBV27 and J is TRBJ2-7, with TRBD1 matching over 7 bases. The germline V gene encodes CDR1 MNHEY and CDR2 SMNVEV (reference sequence). The CDR3 is 15 amino acids. V gave up 5 bases and J gave up 3 bases; unmatched junction bases: 10. The DNA of the CDR3 is TGTGCCAGCAGTCCCCGGGACAGCTACCTCTACGAGCAGTACTTC. This encodes CASSPRDSYLYEQYF.

The chain links TRBV4-1 to TRBJ2-2; no clear D. V gave up 0 bases and J gave up 5 bases, with 10 bases separating them. This CDR3 has 15 amino acids. The germline V gene has CDR1 MGHRA and CDR2 YSYEKL. CDR3 in DNA: TGCGCCAGCAGCCAAGATTATCAGGAAACCGGGGAGCTGTTTTTT. This encodes CASSQDYQETGELFF.

This clone was picked up a small number of times. The gene calls are TRBV7-6 and TRBJ1-5, with a weak D call TRBD1 (5 bases). CDR3 length: 15 amino acids. V lost 5 bases to trimming and J lost 4 bases, with 15 bases between them. Per germline, CDR1 SGHVS and CDR2 FNYEAQ. The chain's CDR3 is CASSRLGGENQPQHF. DNA of the CDR3: TGTGCCAGCAGCCGCCTCGGAGGGGAGAATCAGCCCCAGCATTTT.

The chain uses TRBV7-2 and TRBJ1-5; D possibly corresponds to TRBD1 (5 bases). CDR3 length equals 15 residues. The ends were cut back, 2 bases at V and 0 bases at J, with 8 bases in the middle. The germline gives CDR1 SGHTA, CDR2 FQGNSA. The CDR3 DNA sequence: TGTGCCAGCAGCTTATCAGGGTCTAGCAATCAGCCCCAGCATTTT. Protein sequence: CASSLSGSSNQPQHF. Complete variable domain (other parts from reference TRBV7-2 and TRBJ1-5): GAGVSQSPSNKVTEKGKDVELRCDPISGHTALYWYRQSLGQGLEFLIYFQGNSAPDKSGLPSDRFSAERTGGSVSTLTIQRTQQEDSAVYLCASSLSGSSNQPQHFGDGTRLSIL.

The chain carries TRBV5-1 and TRBJ1-1, with 7 bases lining up with TRBD1. This CDR3 has 13 amino acids. Trimming took 5 bases from V and 3 from J; bases not matched to a gene: 4. Germline values: CDR1 SGHRS, CDR2 YFSETQ. The CDR3 sequence: CASRLQGYTEAFF. CDR3 coding DNA: TGCGCCAGCAGGTTACAGGGGTACACTGAAGCTTTCTTT.

This clone was seen just once. The genes are TRBV7-9 and TRBJ2-7, with TRBD2 identical over 7 bases. The junction had 11 bases not matched to a gene; V was cut back by 5 bases and J by 4 bases. This CDR3 is built from 15 residues. The V gene's germline CDR1 is SEHNR and CDR2 FQNEAQ (reference sequence). The chain's CDR3 is CASSRDGRGRYEQYF. The CDR3 nucleotides read TGTGCCAGCAGCCGCGATGGGAGGGGCAGGTACGAGCAGTACTTC.

As DNA, the CDR3 is TGTGCCAGCAGCGCTGCACTAGCGGATTACACAGATACGCAGTATTTT. The encoded protein is CASSAALADYTDTQYF. The V call is TRBV2, the J call TRBJ2-3; 8 bases align to TRBD2. From germline, CDR1 is SNHLY and CDR2 FYNNEI. The CDR3 is 16 amino acids. After removal of 6 bases from V and 2 bases from J, the junction contained 10 bases not matched to a gene.

The chain uses TRBV6-1 and TRBJ1-5; tentative D call: TRBD1 (5 bases). V lost 3 bases, J lost 7 bases, and 16 bases lay in between. The CDR3 contains 15 residues. Looked up from germline, CDR1 is MNHNS and CDR2 is SASEGT. The CDR3 protein is CASSDPEKGRQPQHF. In DNA form, the CDR3 reads TGTGCCAGCAGTGACCCCGAGAAGGGGAGGCAGCCCCAGCATTTT.

This clone was observed a handful of times. V gene TRBV6-4 combines with J gene TRBJ2-1, with D possibly matching TRBD1 (5 bases). The CDR3 sequence is 13 residues long. V was cut by 3 bases and J by 7 bases, with 10 bases left in between. In germline, CDR1 is MRHNA, CDR2 SNTAGT. CDR3 region: CASSEIRGNEQFF. CDR3 in DNA: TGTGCCAGCAGTGAGATAAGGGGAAATGAGCAGTTCTTC.

The rearrangement uses TRBV6-7 and TRBJ2-7; a weak D match, TRBD1 (6 bases). Being an ORF, TRBV6-7 has a function that is uncertain. The CDR3 covers 13 residues. Trimming removed 6 bases at V and 3 bases at J, with 12 bases between. CDR3 amino acids: CASRGGCGYEQYF. For the CDR3, the DNA is TGTGCCAGCAGAGGGGGTTGCGGCTACGAGCAGTACTTC.

The rearrangement uses TRBV7-8 and TRBJ2-1, with 8 positions matching TRBD1. CDR3 length: 17 residues. Germline CDR1 is SGHVS and CDR2 is FQNEAQ. V shed 0 bases, J shed 3 bases, and the junction held 7 bases outside the gene matches. CDR3 in DNA: TGTGCCAGCAGCTTAGCGCTAGTCGGACAGGGCTACAATGAGCAGTTCTTC. The encoded protein is CASSLALVGQGYNEQFF.

This clone was found once. The genes are TRBV6-1 and TRBJ1-5; tentative D call: TRBD1 (6 bases). This CDR3 has 15 residues. The V and J ends lost 6 bases and 7 bases respectively, with 19 bases between them. The germline CDR1 and CDR2 sequences are MNHNS and SASEGT. The CDR3, as DNA: TGTGCCAGCAGCCTTGGACAGCTAGCGGGGCAGCCCCAGCATTTT. Amino acids: CASSLGQLAGQPQHF.